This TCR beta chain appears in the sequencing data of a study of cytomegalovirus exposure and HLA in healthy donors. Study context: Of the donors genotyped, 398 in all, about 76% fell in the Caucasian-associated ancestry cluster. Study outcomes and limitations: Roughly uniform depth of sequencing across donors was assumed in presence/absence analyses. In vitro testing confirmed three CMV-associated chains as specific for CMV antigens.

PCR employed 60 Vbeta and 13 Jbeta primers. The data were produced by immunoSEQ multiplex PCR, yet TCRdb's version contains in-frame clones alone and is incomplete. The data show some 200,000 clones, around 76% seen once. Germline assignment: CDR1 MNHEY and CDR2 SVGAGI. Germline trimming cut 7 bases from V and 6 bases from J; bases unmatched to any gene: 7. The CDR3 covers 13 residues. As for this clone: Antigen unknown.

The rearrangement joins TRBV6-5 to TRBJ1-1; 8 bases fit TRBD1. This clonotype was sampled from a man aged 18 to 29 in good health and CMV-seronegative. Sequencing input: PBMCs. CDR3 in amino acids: CASNRQGSPEAFF. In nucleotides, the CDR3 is TGTGCCAGCAATAGACAGGGGTCCCCTGAAGCTTTCTTT.